This is a list of T cell receptor beta chains from one sample in a study of T cell responses to AZD1222 COVID-19 vaccine. Measured with immunoSEQ multiplex PCR; TCRdb has only the in-frame clones, and not every one. In the table there are 150,000 or so clones, around nine tenths of which are singletons. The material sequenced was peripheral blood, taken on day 0 of AZD1222 vaccination. These receptors were obtained from an adult in good health. The CDR3 runs from the conserved cysteine through the conserved F or W. Fields, in order: CDR3 DNA, CDR3 protein, clone size, D gene, V gene, J gene. The D gene is left open where the match is weak. Clone size appears in some rows only: once, few, many, or a class for an expanded clone.

cdr3_nt: TGTGCCAGTAGTATCGGGCGGGGGCTAGGGGAAGCTTTCTTT
cdr3_aa: CASSIGRGLGEAFF
clone_size: once
d_call: NA
v_call: TRBV19
j_call: TRBJ1-1

cdr3_nt: TGTGCCAGCAGCCAAGATCGGAGCCCAAATAATTCACCCCTCCACTTT
cdr3_aa: CASSQDRSPNNSPLHF
clone_size: NA
d_call: NA
v_call: TRBV3-1/TRBV3-2
j_call: TRBJ1-6

cdr3_nt: TGTGCCAGCAGCCAAGATCCCGAAGGATCAGCGGGGTGGGTCTCCTACAATGAGCAGTTCTTC
cdr3_aa: CASSQDPEGSAGWVSYNEQFF
clone_size: once
d_call: TRBD2
v_call: TRBV4-2
j_call: TRBJ2-1

cdr3_nt: TGCAGCGTTGAAGATTCAACAGGCCCACAAGAGACCCAGTACTTC
cdr3_aa: CSVEDSTGPQETQYF
clone_size: NA
d_call: NA
v_call: TRBV29-1
j_call: TRBJ2-5

cdr3_nt: TGTGCCAGCAGCCCCAGCCCGAGTAGCACCGGGGAGCTGTTTTTT
cdr3_aa: CASSPSPSSTGELFF
clone_size: NA
d_call: NA
v_call: TRBV11-1
j_call: TRBJ2-2

cdr3_nt: TGTGCCAGCAGCTTAGCGTGGAGGGGGTCTGAGCAGTTCTTC
cdr3_aa: CASSLAWRGSEQFF
clone_size: NA
d_call: NA
v_call: TRBV7-2
j_call: TRBJ2-1

cdr3_nt: TGTGCCAGCAGCTCCACATATCGGAAGACGGTAAATGGAAACACCATATATTTT
cdr3_aa: CASSSTYRKTVNGNTIYF
clone_size: NA
d_call: NA
v_call: TRBV7-9
j_call: TRBJ1-3

cdr3_nt: TGTGCCAGCAGCCGTCTTAGCGGGTCTCCTTTCTGGGCCAACGTCCTGACTTTC
cdr3_aa: CASSRLSGSPFWANVLTF
clone_size: once
d_call: TRBD2
v_call: TRBV13
j_call: TRBJ2-6

cdr3_nt: TGTGCCAGCAGCTTGGGTAGCAGCTCCTATAATTCACCCCTCCACTTT
cdr3_aa: CASSLGSSSYNSPLHF
clone_size: NA
d_call: NA
v_call: TRBV7-9
j_call: TRBJ1-6

cdr3_nt: TGTGCCAGCAGGGGGGATACGCAGTATTTT
cdr3_aa: CASRGDTQYF
clone_size: NA
d_call: NA
v_call: TRBV12-3/TRBV12-4
j_call: TRBJ2-3

cdr3_nt: TGTGCCAGCAGCCGAATGTACGGGGGTGCCCACGAGCAGTACTTC
cdr3_aa: CASSRMYGGAHEQYF
clone_size: once
d_call: NA
v_call: TRBV11-2
j_call: TRBJ2-7

cdr3_nt: TGTGCCAGCAGCTTAGATGCGGGGGTCGCTGAAGCTTTCTTT
cdr3_aa: CASSLDAGVAEAFF
clone_size: NA
d_call: NA
v_call: TRBV7-8
j_call: TRBJ1-1

cdr3_nt: TGTGCCAGCAGTTCTGTGGGGCGGGACACCATATATTTT
cdr3_aa: CASSSVGRDTIYF
clone_size: NA
d_call: NA
v_call: TRBV12-3/TRBV12-4
j_call: TRBJ1-3

cdr3_nt: TGTGCCAGCAGCCCCGGGGTGACCAATGAAAAACTGTTTTTT
cdr3_aa: CASSPGVTNEKLFF
clone_size: NA
d_call: NA
v_call: TRBV6-5
j_call: TRBJ1-4

cdr3_nt: TGTGCCAGCAGTTTGACTAGCGTTTCCTACGAGCAGTACTTC
cdr3_aa: CASSLTSVSYEQYF
clone_size: NA
d_call: TRBD2
v_call: TRBV28
j_call: TRBJ2-7

cdr3_nt: TGTGCCAGTACGGCCAGCTACAATGAGCAGTTCTTC
cdr3_aa: CASTASYNEQFF
clone_size: NA
d_call: NA
v_call: TRBV19
j_call: TRBJ2-1

cdr3_nt: TGTGCCAGCAGCTTTAAGGGGGCGAGATACGAGCAGTACTTC
cdr3_aa: CASSFKGARYEQYF
clone_size: NA
d_call: TRBD1
v_call: TRBV7-9
j_call: TRBJ2-7

cdr3_nt: TGTGCCAGCAGCCAAGGCGGGACTAGCTGGGCAGATACGCAGTATTTT
cdr3_aa: CASSQGGTSWADTQYF
clone_size: NA
d_call: TRBD2
v_call: TRBV3-1/TRBV3-2
j_call: TRBJ2-3

cdr3_nt: TGTGCCACCAGCAGAGACAGGGGCCCCTCTGGAAACACCATATATTTT
cdr3_aa: CATSRDRGPSGNTIYF
clone_size: NA
d_call: NA
v_call: TRBV15
j_call: TRBJ1-3

cdr3_nt: TGCAGTGCTGAGAGGGAGGAGACCCAGTACTTC
cdr3_aa: CSAEREETQYF
clone_size: NA
d_call: NA
v_call: TRBV20-1
j_call: TRBJ2-5

cdr3_nt: TGTGCCAGCAGCGTAATGGGAGGGAGGGCCGATGTTGAGCAGTTCTTC
cdr3_aa: CASSVMGGRADVEQFF
clone_size: once
d_call: TRBD2
v_call: TRBV9
j_call: TRBJ2-1

cdr3_nt: TGTGCCAGCAGTTACAAAGGGGCAAACGGAAGGCAGTACTTC
cdr3_aa: CASSYKGANGRQYF
clone_size: NA
d_call: NA
v_call: TRBV6-5
j_call: TRBJ2-4

cdr3_nt: TGCGCCAGCAGCTTGGGGACGCTCTACGAGCAGTACTTC
cdr3_aa: CASSLGTLYEQYF
clone_size: NA
d_call: NA
v_call: TRBV5-1
j_call: TRBJ2-7

cdr3_nt: TGTGCCAGCAGCTTAGTTCTGGAGACCCAGTACTTC
cdr3_aa: CASSLVLETQYF
clone_size: NA
d_call: NA
v_call: TRBV7-2
j_call: TRBJ2-5

cdr3_nt: TGTGCCAGCTCACCCCGTACGGTTCAGGACCAAGAGACCCAGTACTTC
cdr3_aa: CASSPRTVQDQETQYF
clone_size: NA
d_call: NA
v_call: TRBV18
j_call: TRBJ2-5

cdr3_nt: TGTGCCAGCAGCTCCGCCTCAGGCTACGAGCAGTACTTC
cdr3_aa: CASSSASGYEQYF
clone_size: few
d_call: NA
v_call: TRBV7-8
j_call: TRBJ2-7

cdr3_nt: TGTGCCAGCAGCTGGGCGGGAGGGCGCGAGCAGTTCTTC
cdr3_aa: CASSWAGGREQFF
clone_size: NA
d_call: TRBD2
v_call: TRBV6-2/TRBV6-3
j_call: TRBJ2-1

cdr3_nt: TGTGCCAGCACCACGACTAGCGGGATCTACGAGCAGTACTTC
cdr3_aa: CASTTTSGIYEQYF
clone_size: NA
d_call: TRBD2
v_call: TRBV6-1
j_call: TRBJ2-7

cdr3_nt: TGTGCCAGTAGTTTCTATACAGGGGGCGGCAATCAGCCCCAGCATTTT
cdr3_aa: CASSFYTGGGNQPQHF
clone_size: NA
d_call: TRBD1
v_call: TRBV19
j_call: TRBJ1-5

cdr3_nt: TGTGCCAGCAGCTTAGAGGGATACACCGGGGAGCTGTTTTTT
cdr3_aa: CASSLEGYTGELFF
clone_size: NA
d_call: NA
v_call: TRBV11-3
j_call: TRBJ2-2

cdr3_nt: TGTGCCAGCAGCCCAGAGAGGGGGCTGGGGGAGCAGTACTTC
cdr3_aa: CASSPERGLGEQYF
clone_size: NA
d_call: TRBD1
v_call: TRBV7-9
j_call: TRBJ2-7

cdr3_nt: TGTGCCAGTACTACCGGGACTACCTCCTACAATGAGCAGTTCTTC
cdr3_aa: CASTTGTTSYNEQFF
clone_size: NA
d_call: TRBD2
v_call: TRBV19
j_call: TRBJ2-1

cdr3_nt: TGTGCCAGCAGTTTAGGGGGGGACGGGGAGCTGTTTTTT
cdr3_aa: CASSLGGDGELFF
clone_size: few
d_call: NA
v_call: TRBV12-3/TRBV12-4
j_call: TRBJ2-2

cdr3_nt: TGTGCCAGCACCCAAACTGGCACCAGCTACGAGCAGTACTTC
cdr3_aa: CASTQTGTSYEQYF
clone_size: NA
d_call: NA
v_call: TRBV28
j_call: TRBJ2-7

cdr3_nt: TGCACCAGCAGCCAAGTGGCGGTCTCCTACGAGCAGTACTTC
cdr3_aa: CTSSQVAVSYEQYF
clone_size: NA
d_call: NA
v_call: TRBV1
j_call: TRBJ2-7

cdr3_nt: TGTGCTAGTGGACAGGGGGCGAGCACTGAAGCTTTCTTT
cdr3_aa: CASGQGASTEAFF
clone_size: many
d_call: TRBD1
v_call: TRBV12-5
j_call: TRBJ1-1

cdr3_nt: TGTGCCAGCAGCTTGGGGCTATTCCCGGGACAACGAAACACCATATATTTT
cdr3_aa: CASSLGLFPGQRNTIYF
clone_size: NA
d_call: NA
v_call: TRBV5-8
j_call: TRBJ1-3

cdr3_nt: TGTGCCAGCAGCCCCCGGCCAGGGGCCTACAATGAGCAGTTCTTC
cdr3_aa: CASSPRPGAYNEQFF
clone_size: NA
d_call: NA
v_call: TRBV7-3
j_call: TRBJ2-1

cdr3_nt: TGTGCCAGCAGTTCCCCGGGAGAGCTCAATCAGCCCCAGCATTTT
cdr3_aa: CASSSPGELNQPQHF
clone_size: NA
d_call: NA
v_call: TRBV28
j_call: TRBJ1-5

cdr3_nt: TGTGCCAGCAGCTTAGTATCCGGGTACGAAAAACTGTTTTTT
cdr3_aa: CASSLVSGYEKLFF
clone_size: NA
d_call: NA
v_call: TRBV11-3
j_call: TRBJ1-4

cdr3_nt: TGTGCCAGCCGGGACAATGAGCAGTTCTTC
cdr3_aa: CASRDNEQFF
clone_size: NA
d_call: NA
v_call: TRBV2
j_call: TRBJ2-1

cdr3_nt: TGCGCCAGCAGCCCACGACTAGTGAAAGATACGCAGTATTTT
cdr3_aa: CASSPRLVKDTQYF
clone_size: NA
d_call: NA
v_call: TRBV5-1
j_call: TRBJ2-3

cdr3_nt: TGCGCCAGCAGCTTGTGGACTCGCGGGGGGAGCACAGATACGCAGTATTTT
cdr3_aa: CASSLWTRGGSTDTQYF
clone_size: NA
d_call: TRBD2
v_call: TRBV5-1
j_call: TRBJ2-3

cdr3_nt: TGTGCCAGCAGCAGGACACGTACATTTTCTGGGGTGAATGAGCAGTTCTTC
cdr3_aa: CASSRTRTFSGVNEQFF
clone_size: NA
d_call: NA
v_call: TRBV7-9
j_call: TRBJ2-1

cdr3_nt: TGTGCTAGTGGTTTGGTCTTGTCAGGTCACAGGGTGGGCAATCAGCCCCAGCATTTT
cdr3_aa: CASGLVLSGHRVGNQPQHF
clone_size: NA
d_call: NA
v_call: TRBV12-5
j_call: TRBJ1-5

cdr3_nt: TGTGCCAGCAGTTACTTCTCTAGCGGGAGCTTGTACGAGCAGTACTTC
cdr3_aa: CASSYFSSGSLYEQYF
clone_size: NA
d_call: TRBD2
v_call: TRBV6-5
j_call: TRBJ2-7

cdr3_nt: TGTGCCAGCAGCCAAGACCATTCACCCCTCCACTTT
cdr3_aa: CASSQDHSPLHF
clone_size: NA
d_call: NA
v_call: TRBV9
j_call: TRBJ1-6

cdr3_nt: TGTGCCAGCAGTTCCCGCGGGGTTAGCTACACCTTC
cdr3_aa: CASSSRGVSYTF
clone_size: NA
d_call: NA
v_call: TRBV12-3/TRBV12-4
j_call: TRBJ1-2

cdr3_nt: TGTGCCAGCAGCCCGACTGGACTAGCGGGGTGGAGCTCCTACAATGAGCAGTTCTTC
cdr3_aa: CASSPTGLAGWSSYNEQFF
clone_size: once
d_call: TRBD2
v_call: TRBV7-2
j_call: TRBJ2-1

cdr3_nt: TGTGCCAGCAGAGCCGGGGCTCTCAACACCGGGGAGCTGTTTTTT
cdr3_aa: CASRAGALNTGELFF
clone_size: NA
d_call: NA
v_call: TRBV2
j_call: TRBJ2-2

cdr3_nt: TGTGCCAGTAGTATAGCCAGCGCACTGTCCTACAATGAGCAGTTCTTC
cdr3_aa: CASSIASALSYNEQFF
clone_size: NA
d_call: NA
v_call: TRBV19
j_call: TRBJ2-1

cdr3_nt: TGTGCCAGCAGCCCCCGGATCGTAGCCACTGAAGCTTTCTTT
cdr3_aa: CASSPRIVATEAFF
clone_size: NA
d_call: NA
v_call: TRBV14
j_call: TRBJ1-1

cdr3_nt: TGTGCCAGCAAGGTGATGGGGGGCACAGATACGCAGTATTTT
cdr3_aa: CASKVMGGTDTQYF
clone_size: NA
d_call: NA
v_call: TRBV7-3
j_call: TRBJ2-3

cdr3_nt: TGTGCCAGCAGCCCCCGGGACGGCTCCTACGAGCAGTACTTC
cdr3_aa: CASSPRDGSYEQYF
clone_size: NA
d_call: NA
v_call: TRBV7-2
j_call: TRBJ2-7

cdr3_nt: TGTGCCAGCAGCGCTAGCGGGTCGTTGTCCTACGAGCAGTACTTC
cdr3_aa: CASSASGSLSYEQYF
clone_size: NA
d_call: TRBD2
v_call: TRBV7-9
j_call: TRBJ2-7